This T cell receptor (beta chain) was identified during a study of beta chain features in type 1 diabetes. Study results and caveats: A greater similarity of naive, central memory and Treg TCRB repertoires was seen among patients than among healthy donors.

Since all of the isolated RNA was reverse transcribed, expressed TCRB transcripts were what got sequenced. Measured with immunoSEQ multiplex PCR; TCRdb has only the in-frame clones, and not every one. In the table there are under 950,000 clones, about a sixth of which are singletons. This clone was counted many times. Its specificity is not known. Cell sorting via CD45RO/CCR7/CD25/CD127/CD95/CD27 was performed to obtain CD4+ naive, central memory, regulatory and stem cell-like memory cells. The CDR3 totals 14 residues. Germline CDR1 SGHTA, CDR2 FQGNSA. V shed 6 bases and J 9 bases; nucleotides not matched to a gene: 11.

V and J are TRBV7-2 and TRBJ2-4; 7 bases fit TRBD2. The receptor comes from a woman between 18 and 29 years old in good health. The specimen sequenced was naive CD4+ T cells from blood. CDR3 DNA sequence: TGTGCCAGCAGTCCGACTCCTTGGGGGGGCATTCAGTACTTC. It yields the protein CASSPTPWGGIQYF.